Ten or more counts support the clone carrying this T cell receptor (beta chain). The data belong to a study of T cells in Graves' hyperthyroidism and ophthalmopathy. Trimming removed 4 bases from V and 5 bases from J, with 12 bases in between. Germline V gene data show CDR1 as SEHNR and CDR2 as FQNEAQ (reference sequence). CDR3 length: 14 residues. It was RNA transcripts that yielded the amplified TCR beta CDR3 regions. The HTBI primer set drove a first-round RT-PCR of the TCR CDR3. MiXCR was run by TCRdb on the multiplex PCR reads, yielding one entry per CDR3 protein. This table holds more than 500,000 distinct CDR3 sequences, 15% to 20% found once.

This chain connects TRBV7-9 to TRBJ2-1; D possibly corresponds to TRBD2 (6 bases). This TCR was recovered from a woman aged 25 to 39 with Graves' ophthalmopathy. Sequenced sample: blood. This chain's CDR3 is CASSYGTPDNEQFF. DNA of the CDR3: TGTGCCAGCAGCTACGGGACTCCGGACAATGAGCAGTTCTTC.